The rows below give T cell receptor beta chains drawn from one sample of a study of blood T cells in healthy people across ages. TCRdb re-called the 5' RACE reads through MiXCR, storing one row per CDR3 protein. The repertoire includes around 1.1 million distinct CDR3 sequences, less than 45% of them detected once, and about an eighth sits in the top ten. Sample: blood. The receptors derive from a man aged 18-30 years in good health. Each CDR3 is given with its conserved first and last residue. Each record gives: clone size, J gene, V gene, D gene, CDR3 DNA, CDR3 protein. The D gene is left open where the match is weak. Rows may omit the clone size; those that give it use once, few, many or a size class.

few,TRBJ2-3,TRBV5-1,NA,TGCGCCAGCAGCGGTGGCGGGTATGTAGGCACAGATACGCAGTATTTT,CASSGGGYVGTDTQYF
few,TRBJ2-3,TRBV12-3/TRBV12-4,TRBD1,TGTGCCAGCAGTTTTCGGGACAGGATCACAGATGCGCAGTATTTT,CASSFRDRITDAQYF
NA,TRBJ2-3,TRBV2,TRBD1,TGTGCCAGCAGCGGACAGGGGCGGGGTACGCAGTATTTT,CASSGQGRGTQYF
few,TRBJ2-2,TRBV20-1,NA,TGCAGTGCTAGCTCGGGGAACACCGGGGAGCTGTTTTTT,CSASSGNTGELFF
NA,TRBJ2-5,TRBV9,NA,TGTGCCAGCAACGATGGGGCGGGGCGAGAGACCCAGTACTTC,CASNDGAGRETQYF
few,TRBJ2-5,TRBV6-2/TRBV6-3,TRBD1,TGTGCCTCTCGAGGACAGGGCGAAGAGACCCAGTACTTC,CASRGQGEETQYF
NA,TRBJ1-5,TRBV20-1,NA,TGCAGTGCTAGTCAAGGGGTTCAGCCCCAGCATTTT,CSASQGVQPQHF
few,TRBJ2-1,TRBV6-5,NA,TGTGCCAGCAGTGACTCGTTGGGGAATGAGCAGTTCTTC,CASSDSLGNEQFF
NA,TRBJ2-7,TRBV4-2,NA,TGTGCCAGCAGCCAACCTCAGGGACTCTCCTACAATGAGCAGTACTTC,CASSQPQGLSYNEQYF
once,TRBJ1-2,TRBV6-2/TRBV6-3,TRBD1,TGTGCCAGCAGTTACGACAGGGGGCGCGGCTATGGCTACACCTTC,CASSYDRGRGYGYTF
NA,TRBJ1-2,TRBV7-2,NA,TGTGTCAGCAGCTTAAGGAATGGCTACACCTTC,CVSSLRNGYTF
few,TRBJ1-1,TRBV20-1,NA,TGCAGTGCTAGAGGTCCAGGTTCGGCTTTCTTT,CSARGPGSAFF
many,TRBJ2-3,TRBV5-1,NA,TGCGCCAGCAGCTTTCGGTACACAGATACGCAGTATTTT,CASSFRYTDTQYF
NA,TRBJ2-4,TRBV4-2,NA,TGTGCCAGCAGCCAAACCGCTTCTGGGGCCAAAAACATTCAGTACTTC,CASSQTASGAKNIQYF
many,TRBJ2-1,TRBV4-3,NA,TGCGCCAGCAGCCCTACTAGCAGCTCCTACAATGAGCAGTTCTTC,CASSPTSSSYNEQFF
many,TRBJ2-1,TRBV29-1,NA,TGCAGCGTTAGTGAGGGACGGATTTACAATGAGCAGTTCTTC,CSVSEGRIYNEQFF
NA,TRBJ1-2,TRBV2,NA,TGTGCCGACCAAACCGAGACAGGAGACGGCTACACCTTC,CADQTETGDGYTF
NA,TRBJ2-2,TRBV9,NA,TGTGCCAGCAGCGTAAGGGCCAGGAGCCTGAACACCGGGGAGCTGTTTTTT,CASSVRARSLNTGELFF
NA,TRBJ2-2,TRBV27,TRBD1,TGTGCCAGCGCGTCCGCACCACAGGGGCCCGGGGAGCTGTTTTTT,CASASAPQGPGELFF
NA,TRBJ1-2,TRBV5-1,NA,TGCGCCAGCAGCTTGGTTCCGTGGGGTGATGATGGCTACACCTTC,CASSLVPWGDDGYTF
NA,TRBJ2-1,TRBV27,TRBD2,TGTGCCTGCGTGGGGGGGAACAATGAGCAGTTCTTC,CACVGGNNEQFF
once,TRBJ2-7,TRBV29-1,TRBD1,TGCAGCGCAAAAGACAGGGGGCAATTACCCTACGAGCAGTACTTC,CSAKDRGQLPYEQYF
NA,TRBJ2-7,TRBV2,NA,TGTGCCAGCAGTCCACGGGACGAAGGGGCCAAGTACTTC,CASSPRDEGAKYF
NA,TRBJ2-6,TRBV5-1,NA,TGCGCCAGCAGCATGACCCCCTCTGGGGCCAACGTCCTGACTTTC,CASSMTPSGANVLTF
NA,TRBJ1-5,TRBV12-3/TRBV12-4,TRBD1,TGTGCCAGCAGTTGGGACAGCAGAGACAATCAGCCCCAGCATTTT,CASSWDSRDNQPQHF
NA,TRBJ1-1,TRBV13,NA,TGTGCCAGCAGCATATTACTTGACGGAGGGGAGAACACTGAAGCTTTCTTT,CASSILLDGGENTEAFF
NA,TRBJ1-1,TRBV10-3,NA,TGTGCCATCCAGGGGACTTATGCTCGAGCTTTCTTT,CAIQGTYARAFF
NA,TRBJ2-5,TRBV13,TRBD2,TGTGCCAGCAGCTTAGGGTGGCGGGGGACCTACCAAGAGACCCAGTACTTC,CASSLGWRGTYQETQYF
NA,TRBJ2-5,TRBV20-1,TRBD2,TGCAGTGCCACGTGGCCTAGCGGGGAAGAGACCCAGTACTTC,CSATWPSGEETQYF
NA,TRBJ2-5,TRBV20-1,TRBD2,TGCAGTGCTAGCGGGGGGGCAACCGGAATCCAAGAGACCCAGTACTTC,CSASGGATGIQETQYF
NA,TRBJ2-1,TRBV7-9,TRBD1,TGTGCCAGCAGCCCTACTTTTGTGAGACAGGGGTACAATGAGCAGTTCTTC,CASSPTFVRQGYNEQFF
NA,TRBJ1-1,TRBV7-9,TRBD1,TGTGCCAGCAACCTTGGACAGGGGAACACTGAAGCTTTCTTT,CASNLGQGNTEAFF
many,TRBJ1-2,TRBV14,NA,TGTGCCAGCAGCCAAGTGGGGGGAGCTAACTATGGCTACACCTTC,CASSQVGGANYGYTF
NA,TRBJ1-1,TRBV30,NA,TGTGCCTGGAGGTTCAATGGGGGCACTGAAGCTTTCTTT,CAWRFNGGTEAFF
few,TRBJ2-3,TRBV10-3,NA,TGTGCCATCAGTCAGAGACAGGAGGGTACAGATACGCAGTATTTT,CAISQRQEGTDTQYF
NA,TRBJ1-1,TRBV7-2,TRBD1,TGTGCCAGCAGCCGTAGGACAGGGGGGGACACTGAAGCTTTCTTT,CASSRRTGGDTEAFF
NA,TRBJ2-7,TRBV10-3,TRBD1,TGTGCCATCAGTGGGACAGGACCTTCCTACGAGCAGTACTTC,CAISGTGPSYEQYF
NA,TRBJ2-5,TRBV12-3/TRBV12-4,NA,TGTGCCAGCAGTTTGGAGTGGAGGATAGCGGAGAACCAAGAGACCCAGTACTTC,CASSLEWRIAENQETQYF
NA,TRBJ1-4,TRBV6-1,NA,TGTGCCAGCACTCGCAATCGTGCAGGCGGGCGTGCAACTAATGAAAAACTGTTTTTT,CASTRNRAGGRATNEKLFF
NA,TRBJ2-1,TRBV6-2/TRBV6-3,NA,TGTGCCAGCAGTTTCGCCGGACAGCACAATGAGCAGTTCTTC,CASSFAGQHNEQFF
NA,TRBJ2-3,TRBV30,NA,TGTGCCTGGAAGGGGATTAGCACAGATACGCAGTATTTT,CAWKGISTDTQYF
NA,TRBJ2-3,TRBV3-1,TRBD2,TGTGCCAGCAGCCCCGGAGTAGCGGGGGGCAGAGACGCGTATTTT,CASSPGVAGGRDAYF
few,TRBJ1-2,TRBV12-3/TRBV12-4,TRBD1,TGTGCCAGCAGTTGGGGACAGGTCTATGGCTACACCTTC,CASSWGQVYGYTF
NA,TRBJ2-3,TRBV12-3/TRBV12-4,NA,TGTGCCAGCAGTTTCCGCCGACAGCGTCCTATCACAGATACGCAGTATTTT,CASSFRRQRPITDTQYF
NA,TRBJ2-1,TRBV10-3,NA,TGTGCCATCAGTGACTATAGACTGGAAGAGGGCTCCTACAATGAGCAGTTCTTC,CAISDYRLEEGSYNEQFF
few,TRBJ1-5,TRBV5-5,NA,TGTGCCAGCAGCTCGGATATTGTGGCGCAGCCCCAGCATTTT,CASSSDIVAQPQHF
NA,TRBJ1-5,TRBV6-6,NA,TGTGCCAGCAGTAACCCCGCACTGGGGGGAGATCAGCCCCAGCATTTT,CASSNPALGGDQPQHF
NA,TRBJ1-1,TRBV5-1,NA,TGCGCCAGCAGCTTGACCCCGGGGGGGGAAGGGCCGAACACTGAAGCTTTCTTT,CASSLTPGGEGPNTEAFF
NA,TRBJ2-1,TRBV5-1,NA,TGCGCCAGCAGCCCAATAGGGGAAAGACGGAAGGGTATTAAGCAGTTCTTC,CASSPIGERRKGIKQFF
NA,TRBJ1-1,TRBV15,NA,TGTGCCACCAGCAGAGGTACCCCTACAGGAATTACAACTGAAGCTTTCTTT,CATSRGTPTGITTEAFF
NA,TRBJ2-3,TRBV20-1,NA,TGCAGTGCTAGAAGTAGGGCAGGGGACACAGATACGCAGTATTTT,CSARSRAGDTDTQYF
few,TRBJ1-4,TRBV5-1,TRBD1,TGCGCCAGCAGCTACAACACGGGACAGGGGGCGACTAATGAAAAACTGTTTTTT,CASSYNTGQGATNEKLFF
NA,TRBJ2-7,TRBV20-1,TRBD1,TGCAGTGCTACACCCTGGGACAGAAAGGACTCCTACGAGCAGTACTTC,CSATPWDRKDSYEQYF
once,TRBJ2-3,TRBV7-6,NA,TGTGCCAGCAGCTCCACAGGACTTAGCACAGATACGCAGTATTTT,CASSSTGLSTDTQYF
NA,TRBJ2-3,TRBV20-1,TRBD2,TGCAGTGCTAGAGCGGGGATAGCGGGGTCAGATACGCAGTATTTT,CSARAGIAGSDTQYF
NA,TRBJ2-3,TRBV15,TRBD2,TGTGCCACCAGCGGCACGACTAGCGGGGAGCCAGATACGCAGTATTTT,CATSGTTSGEPDTQYF
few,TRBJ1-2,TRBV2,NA,TGTGCCAGCAGTGAAGTGGTGTTGGGTATCTATGGCTACACCTTC,CASSEVVLGIYGYTF
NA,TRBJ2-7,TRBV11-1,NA,TGTGCCAGCAGCACGACAGTTTCCTACGAGCAGTACTTC,CASSTTVSYEQYF
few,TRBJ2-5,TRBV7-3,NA,TGTGCCAGCAGCCCGGGGGTGCGAGAGACCCAGTACTTC,CASSPGVRETQYF
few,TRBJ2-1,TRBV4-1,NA,TGCGCCAGCAGCCAGGTACGGCCACACAATGAGCAGTTCTTC,CASSQVRPHNEQFF